This T cell receptor (beta chain) was captured by sequencing in a study of T-cell reconstitution after alpha-beta-depleted transplantation in children. Study-level results: Several hundred expanded graft clones reportedly were the source of alpha-beta T cells about two months after transplant.

CDR1 is KGHDR and CDR2 is SFDVKD in the germline V gene. The CDR3 runs 14 residues. V lost 5 bases to trimming and J lost 4 bases, with 12 bases between them. At least ten counts were recorded for this clonotype. Its specificity is unknown. Unique molecular identifiers were built into the TCRbeta library. TCRdb called the PCR reads again in MiXCR, with one record for every CDR3 protein. The table has fewer than 550,000 distinct CDR3 sequences, roughly 11% seen once. Source: PBMCs, mostly from graft donor cells, taken 180 days after TCRalphabeta/CD19-depleted stem cell transplant. The chain has TRBV24-1 and TRBJ2-3; possibly TRBD1 for D (6 bases). This clonotype was obtained from a female patient aged 2-9 years who had a stem cell transplant for aplastic anemia, so the T cells may come from the graft donor. The CDR3 DNA sequence: TGTGCCACCAGTGTACAGGGAAGGTCAGATACGCAGTATTTT. It encodes CATSVQGRSDTQYF.